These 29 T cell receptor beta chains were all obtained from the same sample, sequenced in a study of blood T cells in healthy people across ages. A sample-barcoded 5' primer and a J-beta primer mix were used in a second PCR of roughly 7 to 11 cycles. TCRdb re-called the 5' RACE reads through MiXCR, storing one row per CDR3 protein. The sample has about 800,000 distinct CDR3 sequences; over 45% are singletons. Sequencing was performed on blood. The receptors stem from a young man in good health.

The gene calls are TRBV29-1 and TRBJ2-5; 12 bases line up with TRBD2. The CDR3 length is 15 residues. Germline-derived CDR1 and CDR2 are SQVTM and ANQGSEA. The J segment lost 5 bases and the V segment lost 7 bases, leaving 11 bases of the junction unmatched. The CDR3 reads CSARASGRARETQYF. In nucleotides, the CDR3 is TGCAGCGCCCGAGCTAGCGGGAGGGCCCGGGAGACCCAGTACTTC.

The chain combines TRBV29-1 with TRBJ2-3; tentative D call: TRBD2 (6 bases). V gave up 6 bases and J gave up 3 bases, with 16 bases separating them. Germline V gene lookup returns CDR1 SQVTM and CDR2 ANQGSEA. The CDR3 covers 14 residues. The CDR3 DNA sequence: TGCAGCGTCCTGACGACTGGGAGGACAGATACGCAGTATTTT. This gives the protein CSVLTTGRTDTQYF.

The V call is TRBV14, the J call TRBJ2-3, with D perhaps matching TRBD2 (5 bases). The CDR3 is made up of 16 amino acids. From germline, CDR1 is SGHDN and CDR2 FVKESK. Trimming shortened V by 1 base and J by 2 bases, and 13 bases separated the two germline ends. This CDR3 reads CASSQGVAYITDTQYF. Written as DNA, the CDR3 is TGTGCCAGCAGCCAAGGGGTAGCGTATATCACAGATACGCAGTATTTT.

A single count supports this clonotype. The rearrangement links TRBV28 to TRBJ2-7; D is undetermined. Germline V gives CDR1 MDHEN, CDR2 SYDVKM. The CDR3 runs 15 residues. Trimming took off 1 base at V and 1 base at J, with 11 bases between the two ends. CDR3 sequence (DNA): TGTGCCAGCAGTTTATCGACCGACACTTCCTACGAGCAGTACTTC. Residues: CASSLSTDTSYEQYF. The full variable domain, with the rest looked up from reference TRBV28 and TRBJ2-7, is DVKVTQSSRYLVKRTGEKVFLECVQDMDHENMFWYRQDPGLGLRLIYFSYDVKMKEKGDIPEGYSVSREKKERFSLILESASTNQTSMYLCASSLSTDTSYEQYFGPGTRLTVT.

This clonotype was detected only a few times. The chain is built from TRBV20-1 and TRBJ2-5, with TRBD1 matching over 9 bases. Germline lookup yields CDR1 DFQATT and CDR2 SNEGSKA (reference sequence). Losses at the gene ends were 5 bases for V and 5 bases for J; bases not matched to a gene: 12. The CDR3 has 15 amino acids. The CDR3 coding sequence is TGCAGTGCTGCTATGACAGGGGGTAGTTGGGAGACCCAGTACTTC. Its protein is CSAAMTGGSWETQYF.

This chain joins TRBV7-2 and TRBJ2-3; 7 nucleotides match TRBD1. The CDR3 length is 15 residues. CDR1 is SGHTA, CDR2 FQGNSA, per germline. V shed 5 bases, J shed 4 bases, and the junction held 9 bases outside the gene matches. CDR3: CASSTTGVQADTQYF. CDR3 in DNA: TGTGCCAGCAGCACAACAGGGGTACAGGCAGATACGCAGTATTTT.

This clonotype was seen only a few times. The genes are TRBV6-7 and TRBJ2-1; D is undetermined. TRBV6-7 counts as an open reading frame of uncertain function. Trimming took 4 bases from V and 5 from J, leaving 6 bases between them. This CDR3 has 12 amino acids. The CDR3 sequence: CASSSLHNEQFF. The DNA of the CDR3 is TGTGCCAGCAGTTCTTTACACAATGAGCAGTTCTTC.

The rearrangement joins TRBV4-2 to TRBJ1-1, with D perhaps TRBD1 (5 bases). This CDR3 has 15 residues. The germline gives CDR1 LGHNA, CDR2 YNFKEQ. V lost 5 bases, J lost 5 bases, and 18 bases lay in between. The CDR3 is CASSLHRDLGTEAFF. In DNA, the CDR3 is TGTGCCAGCAGCTTGCACCGGGACTTAGGAACTGAAGCTTTCTTT.

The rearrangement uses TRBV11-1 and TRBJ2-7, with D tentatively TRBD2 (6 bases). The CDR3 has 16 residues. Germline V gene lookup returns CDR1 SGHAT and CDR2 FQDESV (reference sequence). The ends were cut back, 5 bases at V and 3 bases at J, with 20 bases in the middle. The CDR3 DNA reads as TGTGCCAGCAGCGCCGAAGCCGGGTGGCGGGGCTACGAGCAGTACTTC. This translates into CASSAEAGWRGYEQYF. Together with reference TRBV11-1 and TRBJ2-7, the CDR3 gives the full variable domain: EAEVAQSPRYKITEKSQAVAFWCDPISGHATLYWYRQILGQGPELLVQFQDESVVDDSQLPKDRFSAERLKGVDSTLKIQPAELGDSAMYLCASSAEAGWRGYEQYFGPGTRLTVT.

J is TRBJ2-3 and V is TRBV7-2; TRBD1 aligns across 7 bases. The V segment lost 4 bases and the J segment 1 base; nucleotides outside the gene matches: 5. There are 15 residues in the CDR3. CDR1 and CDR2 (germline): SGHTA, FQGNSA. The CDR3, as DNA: TGTGCCAGCAGCTCGGGACAGACGCGCACAGATACGCAGTATTTT. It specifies CASSSGQTRTDTQYF. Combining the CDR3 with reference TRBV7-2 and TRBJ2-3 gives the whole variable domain GAGVSQSPSNKVTEKGKDVELRCDPISGHTALYWYRQSLGQGLEFLIYFQGNSAPDKSGLPSDRFSAERTGGSVSTLTIQRTQQEDSAVYLCASSSGQTRTDTQYFGPGTRLTVL.

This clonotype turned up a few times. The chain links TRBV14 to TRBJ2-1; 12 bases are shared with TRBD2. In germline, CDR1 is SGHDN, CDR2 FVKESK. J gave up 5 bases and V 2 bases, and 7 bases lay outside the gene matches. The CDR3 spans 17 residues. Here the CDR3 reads CASSQRTSGTYNNEQFF. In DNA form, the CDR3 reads TGTGCCAGCAGCCAAAGGACTAGCGGGACATACAACAATGAGCAGTTCTTC.

The CDR3 DNA is TGCAGTGCTACCAAGGACGGGGAAGAGACCCAGTACTTC. As protein: CSATKDGEETQYF. The chain has TRBV20-1 and TRBJ2-5, with a weak D call TRBD2 (5 bases). Germline CDR1 is DFQATT and CDR2 is SNEGSKA (reference sequence). Trimming removed 4 bases at V and 3 bases at J, with 12 bases between. The CDR3 totals 13 residues.

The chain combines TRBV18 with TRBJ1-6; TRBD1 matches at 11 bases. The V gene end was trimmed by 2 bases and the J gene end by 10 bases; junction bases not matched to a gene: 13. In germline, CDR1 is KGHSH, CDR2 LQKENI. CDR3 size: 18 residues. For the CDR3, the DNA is TGTGCCAGCTCACCAACAGGACAGGGGGCCCATCGGGGGTCACCCCTCCACTTT. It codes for CASSPTGQGAHRGSPLHF.

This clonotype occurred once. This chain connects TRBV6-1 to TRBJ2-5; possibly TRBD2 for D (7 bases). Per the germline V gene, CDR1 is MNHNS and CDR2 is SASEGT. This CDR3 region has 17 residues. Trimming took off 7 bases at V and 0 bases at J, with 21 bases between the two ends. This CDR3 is CASMLRGGARHQETQYF. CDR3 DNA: TGTGCCAGCATGCTTAGGGGGGGTGCACGACACCAAGAGACCCAGTACTTC.

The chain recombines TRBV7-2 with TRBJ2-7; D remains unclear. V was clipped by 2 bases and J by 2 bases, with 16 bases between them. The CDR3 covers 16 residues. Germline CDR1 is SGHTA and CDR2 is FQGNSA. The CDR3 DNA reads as TGTGCCAGCAGCTTACGAAGCAGGAGCCCCCCCTACGAGCAGTACTTC. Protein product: CASSLRSRSPPYEQYF.

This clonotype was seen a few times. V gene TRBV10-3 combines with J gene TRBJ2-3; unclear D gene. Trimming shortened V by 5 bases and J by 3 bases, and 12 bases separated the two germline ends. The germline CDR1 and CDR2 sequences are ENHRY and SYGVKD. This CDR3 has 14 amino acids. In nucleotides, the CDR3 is TGTGCCATCAGTCCTCTGGAAGCGACAGATACGCAGTATTTT. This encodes CAISPLEATDTQYF.

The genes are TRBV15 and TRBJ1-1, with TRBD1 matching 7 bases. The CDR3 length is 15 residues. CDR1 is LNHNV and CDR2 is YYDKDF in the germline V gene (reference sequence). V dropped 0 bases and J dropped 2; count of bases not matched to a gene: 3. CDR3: CATSRDRQGNTEAFF. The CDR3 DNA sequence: TGTGCCACCAGCAGAGACCGACAGGGCAACACTGAAGCTTTCTTT.

The CDR3 sequence is CASSSIRGLLYEQYF. For the CDR3, the DNA is TGTGCCAGCAGTTCAATTAGGGGACTTCTATACGAGCAGTACTTC. The V gene is TRBV28, the J gene TRBJ2-7, with D possibly matching TRBD2 (6 bases). The CDR3 totals 15 residues. Germline lookup yields CDR1 MDHEN and CDR2 SYDVKM. Trimming left V 4 bases short and J 4 bases short, with 17 bases between.

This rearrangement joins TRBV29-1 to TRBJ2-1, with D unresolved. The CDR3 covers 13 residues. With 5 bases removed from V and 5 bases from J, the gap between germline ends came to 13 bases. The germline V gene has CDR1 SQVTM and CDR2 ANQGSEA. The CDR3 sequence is CSVSQFTNNEQFF. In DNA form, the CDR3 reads TGCAGCGTTTCGCAGTTCACCAACAATGAGCAGTTCTTC.

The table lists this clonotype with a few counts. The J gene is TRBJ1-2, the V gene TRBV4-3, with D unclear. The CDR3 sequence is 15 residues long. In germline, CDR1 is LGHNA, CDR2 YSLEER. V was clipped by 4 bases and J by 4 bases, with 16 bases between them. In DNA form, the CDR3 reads TGCGCCAGCAGCCCCAGCTCGGACCCCCGCTATGGCTACACCTTC. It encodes CASSPSSDPRYGYTF.

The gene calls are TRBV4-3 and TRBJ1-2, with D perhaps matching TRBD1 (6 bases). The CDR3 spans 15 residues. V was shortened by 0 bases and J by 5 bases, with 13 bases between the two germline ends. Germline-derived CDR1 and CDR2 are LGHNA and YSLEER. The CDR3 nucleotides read TGCGCCAGCAGCCAAGATCGGTTTACAGGGTATGGCTACACCTTC. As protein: CASSQDRFTGYGYTF.

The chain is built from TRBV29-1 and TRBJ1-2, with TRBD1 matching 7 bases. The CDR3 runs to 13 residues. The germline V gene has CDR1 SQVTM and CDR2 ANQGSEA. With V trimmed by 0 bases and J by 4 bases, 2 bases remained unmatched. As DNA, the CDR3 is TGCAGCGTTGAAGATAGGACAGGCTATGGCTACACCTTC. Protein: CSVEDRTGYGYTF.

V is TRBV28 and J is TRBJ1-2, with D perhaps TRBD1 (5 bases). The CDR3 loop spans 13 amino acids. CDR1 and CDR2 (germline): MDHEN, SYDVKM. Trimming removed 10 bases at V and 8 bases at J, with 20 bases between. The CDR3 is CAIELTSGYGYTF. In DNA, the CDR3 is TGTGCCATCGAACTCACTTCAGGGTACGGCTACACCTTC.

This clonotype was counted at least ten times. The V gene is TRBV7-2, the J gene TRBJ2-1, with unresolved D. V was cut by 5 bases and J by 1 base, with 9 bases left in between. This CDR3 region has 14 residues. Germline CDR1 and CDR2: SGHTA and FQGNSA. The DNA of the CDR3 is TGTGCCAGCAGCCCGGACCGTTCCTACAATGAGCAGTTCTTC. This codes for CASSPDRSYNEQFF.

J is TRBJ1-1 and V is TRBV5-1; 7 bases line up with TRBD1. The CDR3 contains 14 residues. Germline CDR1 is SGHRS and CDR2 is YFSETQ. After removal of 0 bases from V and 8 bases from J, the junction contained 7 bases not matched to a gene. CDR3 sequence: CASSLGGRQGEAFF. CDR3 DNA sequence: TGCGCCAGCAGCTTGGGGGGCCGACAGGGAGAAGCTTTCTTT.

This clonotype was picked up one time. The CDR3 bases are TGTGCCAGCAGCCAAGAAGGCGCGGGAGGTGCAGATACGCAGTATTTT. Translated: CASSQEGAGGADTQYF. The chain employs TRBV4-2 and TRBJ2-3; 8 bases fit TRBD2. CDR3 length: 16 residues. Per the germline V gene, CDR1 is LGHNA and CDR2 is YNFKEQ. Unmatched junction bases numbered 6, after V lost 0 bases and J lost 4 bases.

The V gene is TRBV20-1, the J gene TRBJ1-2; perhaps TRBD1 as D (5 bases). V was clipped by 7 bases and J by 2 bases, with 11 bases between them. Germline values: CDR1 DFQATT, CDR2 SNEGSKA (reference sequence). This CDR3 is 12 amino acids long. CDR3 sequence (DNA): TGCAGTGTTGGGAACAGGAACTATGGCTACACCTTC. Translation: CSVGNRNYGYTF.

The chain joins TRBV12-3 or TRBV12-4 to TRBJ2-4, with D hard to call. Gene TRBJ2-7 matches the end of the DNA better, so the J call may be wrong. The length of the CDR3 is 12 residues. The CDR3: CASSLEWDEQYF. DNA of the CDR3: TGTGCCAGCAGTTTGGAGTGGGACGAGCAGTACTTC.

CDR3 in DNA: TGTGCCAGCAGCTTAGGACCTTTCCAGTACACTGAAGCTTTCTTT. Its protein product is CASSLGPFQYTEAFF. J is TRBJ1-1 and V is TRBV7-9; D gene unclear. CDR3 length: 15 residues. Trimming pared 1 base from V and 3 bases from J, leaving 12 bases between. Per germline, CDR1 SEHNR and CDR2 FQNEAQ (reference sequence).